The 5 T cell receptor beta chains in this list originate from one sample, sequenced in a study of blood T cell repertoires in COVID-19. Only in-frame clones appear in the TCRdb table, and some are missing; sequencing was by immunoSEQ multiplex PCR. The top ten hold around 13% of the sample, which has roughly 170,000 clones, around 87% seen once. The specimen sequenced was peripheral blood. The receptors were sampled from a woman between 70 and 85 years old with COVID-19, enrolled during active disease.

The V call is TRBV12-3 or TRBV12-4, the J call TRBJ1-5; no clear D. CDR3 length equals 13 residues. V was cut by 1 base and J by 4 bases, with 5 bases left in between. CDR3 residues: CASSLGSNQPQHF. In DNA, the CDR3 is TGTGCCAGCAGTTTAGGTTCTAATCAGCCCCAGCATTTT.

The V call is TRBV5-1, the J call TRBJ2-5; 7 nucleotides match TRBD1. Germline assignment: CDR1 SGHRS and CDR2 YFSETQ. J was trimmed by 1 base and V by 8 bases; bases with no gene match: 5. This CDR3 is 13 amino acids long. The CDR3 bases are TGCGCCAGTACCAGGGGGAGCCAAGAGACCCAGTACTTC. As protein: CASTRGSQETQYF.

The rearrangement links TRBV6-1 to TRBJ2-3; weak D call: TRBD2 (6 bases). Trimming removed 3 bases from V and 0 bases from J, with 7 bases in between. The germline V gene encodes CDR1 MNHNS and CDR2 SASEGT. The CDR3 is 14 amino acids. DNA for the CDR3: TGTGCCAGCAGTGACGGGGGTAGCACAGATACGCAGTATTTT. Amino acid sequence: CASSDGGSTDTQYF.

The gene calls are TRBV28 and TRBJ2-3; D perhaps matches TRBD1 (5 bases). This CDR3 has 15 residues. Germline CDR1 and CDR2: MDHEN and SYDVKM. Trimming removed 5 bases from V and 2 bases from J, with 14 bases in between. CDR3 in amino acids: CASSTAGRATDTQYF. The CDR3 nucleotides read TGTGCCAGCAGTACCGCAGGGCGAGCCACAGATACGCAGTATTTT.

This sequence joins TRBV19 and TRBJ2-3; D gene uncertain. V lost 8 bases and J lost 1, with 16 bases in between. CDR1 is LNHDA and CDR2 is SQIVND in the germline V gene (reference sequence). This CDR3 comprises 15 residues. The CDR3 DNA follows: TGTGCCAGTTCCGGCGGCGGCCTACGCACAGATACGCAGTATTTT. Translation gives CASSGGGLRTDTQYF.